This T cell receptor (beta chain) derives from a study of blood T cell repertoires in COVID-19. This CDR3 spans 14 amino acids. Germline assignment: CDR1 SGHTA and CDR2 FQGNSA. With 4 bases removed from V and 4 bases from J, the gap between germline ends came to 12 bases. Up to 2 weeks before entering the study, exposed participants had met a COVID-19 case. Per the original methods: Reference gene primer amplification in the assay estimated nucleated cell counts. The table came from immunoSEQ multiplex PCR; TCRdb's copy has only in-frame clones and leaves some out. V and J calls and clone size are copied from that table; D and trimming were computed from the DNA. The sample includes more than 150,000 clones, 60% to 80% of them seen just once.

Sequenced material: PBMCs or T cells enriched from blood (not recorded which). J is TRBJ2-3 and V is TRBV7-2; D gene ambiguous. This clonotype was obtained from a man aged 55 to 70 who had been exposed to COVID-19. CDR3 residues: CASSSYGEADTQYF. The CDR3 region has the DNA TGTGCCAGCAGCTCTTATGGCGAGGCAGATACGCAGTATTTT.